A single sample is the source of the 30 T cell receptor beta chains below, sequenced in a study of T cells in Graves' hyperthyroidism and ophthalmopathy. RNA transcripts provided the source from which TCR beta CDR3 regions were amplified. TCR CDR3 underwent first-round RT-PCR with the HTBI primer set. TCRdb passed the multiplex PCR reads through MiXCR, listing each CDR3 protein once. Among hundreds of thousands of distinct CDR3 sequences listed, around a sixth were seen once. The sample comprised blood. These receptors were taken from a woman aged 18-30 years with Graves' hyperthyroidism.

The table lists this clonotype with many counts. This sequence joins TRBV28 and TRBJ2-7, with D possibly TRBD1 on 6 matching bases. The V gene lost 5 bases and the J gene lost 1 base, with 12 bases spanning the gap. The CDR3 has 14 residues. Looked up from germline, CDR1 is MDHEN and CDR2 is SYDVKM. Here the CDR3 DNA reads TGTGCCAGCAGTATACACAGGGCATCCTACGAGCAGTACTTC. Protein sequence: CASSIHRASYEQYF. The complete variable domain, with remaining parts taken from reference TRBV28 and TRBJ2-7, reads DVKVTQSSRYLVKRTGEKVFLECVQDMDHENMFWYRQDPGLGLRLIYFSYDVKMKEKGDIPEGYSVSREKKERFSLILESASTNQTSMYLCASSIHRASYEQYFGPGTRLTVT.

In regard to this clonotype: At one of its ends the junction is not consistent with the germline gene, which may arise from a read error. The chain has TRBV28 and TRBJ1-5; D remains unclear. The germline V gene encodes CDR1 MDHEN and CDR2 SYDVKM. This CDR3 has 14 residues. In nucleotides, the CDR3 is TGTGCTAGCAGTATGCTTTGGGGCAATCAGCCCCAGCATTTT. This translates into CASSMLWGNQPQHF.

Here the CDR3 reads CASSLTVSGELFF. CDR3 DNA: TGCGCCAGCAGCTTGACAGTGTCCGGGGAGCTGTTTTTT. The rearrangement joins TRBV5-1 to TRBJ2-2, with D unclear. Trimming pared 1 base from V and 6 bases from J, leaving 7 bases between. The length of the CDR3 is 13 residues. CDR1 is SGHRS and CDR2 is YFSETQ in the germline V gene.

The chain couples TRBV4-2 to TRBJ2-3; possible D gene TRBD1, 5 bases. The germline gives CDR1 LGHNA, CDR2 YNFKEQ. The CDR3 is 19 residues long. V lost 5 bases, J lost 4 bases, and 28 bases lay in between. The chain's CDR3 is CASSDLYPVGQGRADTQYF. CDR3 DNA: TGTGCCAGCAGCGACCTCTATCCAGTCGGCCAGGGTCGGGCAGATACGCAGTATTTT.

At least ten counts were recorded for this clonotype. V and J are TRBV20-1 and TRBJ2-5; TRBD1 agrees at 7 bases. The germline V gene has CDR1 DFQATT and CDR2 SNEGSKA (reference sequence). J gave up 5 bases and V 5 bases, and 11 bases lay outside the gene matches. This CDR3 comprises 14 residues. The CDR3 loop is CSAPGDRDSETQYF. The CDR3 DNA reads as TGCAGTGCTCCTGGCGACAGGGATTCGGAGACCCAGTACTTC.

In this sample, this clonotype turned up many times. The rearrangement links TRBV5-1 to TRBJ2-4, with 10 bases matching TRBD1. Germline V lookup: CDR1 SGHRS, CDR2 YFSETQ. V was pared by 3 bases and J by 8 bases, with 5 bases of the junction left unmatched. This CDR3 region has 14 residues. The chain's CDR3 is CASSYLGTGDIQYF. The CDR3 coding sequence is TGCGCCAGCAGCTACCTCGGGACAGGGGACATTCAGTACTTC.

This clonotype was counted between two and nine times. The rearrangement uses TRBV5-1 and TRBJ2-6; maybe TRBD2 (6 bases). Germline assignment: CDR1 SGHRS and CDR2 YFSETQ. The length of the CDR3 is 15 residues. Deletions cut 2 bases from V and 4 bases from J, with 10 bases between. Here the CDR3 reads CASSFDGRGANVLTF. The CDR3 bases are TGCGCCAGCAGCTTTGATGGGAGGGGGGCCAACGTCCTGACTTTC.

There are many counts of this clonotype. This chain joins TRBV7-6 and TRBJ1-1; tentative D call: TRBD1 (5 bases). Trimming removed 5 bases from V and 4 bases from J, with 17 bases in between. Germline V gives CDR1 SGHVS, CDR2 FNYEAQ. The CDR3 contains 15 residues. This CDR3 is CASSPRWRGFTEAFF. CDR3 sequence (DNA): TGTGCCAGCAGCCCTAGGTGGAGGGGCTTCACTGAAGCTTTCTTT. Full variable domain (remainder filled in from reference TRBV7-6 and TRBJ1-1): GAGVSQSPRYKVTKRGQDVALRCDPISGHVSLYWYRQALGQGPEFLTYFNYEAQQDKSGLPNDRFSAERPEGSISTLTIQRTEQRDSAMYRCASSPRWRGFTEAFFGQGTRLTVV.

This clonotype was counted at least ten times. J is TRBJ2-1 and V is TRBV28, with D tentatively TRBD1 or TRBD2 (7 bases each). The CDR3 runs to 14 residues. Trimming took 8 bases from V and 5 from J, leaving 16 bases between them. Germline V lookup: CDR1 MDHEN, CDR2 SYDVKM. CDR3 region: CASRSGGGDNEQFF. As DNA, the CDR3 is TGTGCCAGCCGCTCAGGGGGGGGAGACAATGAGCAGTTCTTC. The whole variable domain, remainder taken from reference TRBV28 and TRBJ2-1, is DVKVTQSSRYLVKRTGEKVFLECVQDMDHENMFWYRQDPGLGLRLIYFSYDVKMKEKGDIPEGYSVSREKKERFSLILESASTNQTSMYLCASRSGGGDNEQFFGPGTRLTVL.

This clonotype has ten or more counts. This CDR3 is CASSEQSTDTQYF. The CDR3 coding sequence is TGTGCCAGCAGCGAACAGAGCACAGATACGCAGTATTTT. The chain carries TRBV7-8 and TRBJ2-3; D remains unclear. Germline values: CDR1 SGHVS, CDR2 FQNEAQ. V lost 5 bases, J lost 0 bases, and 6 bases lay in between. The CDR3 loop spans 13 amino acids.

The rearrangement uses TRBV15 and TRBJ1-2; D may be TRBD1 (5 bases). This CDR3 is 16 amino acids long. Trimming removed 3 bases from V and 7 bases from J, with 21 bases in between. Germline lookup yields CDR1 LNHNV and CDR2 YYDKDF (reference sequence). CDR3 sequence (DNA): TGTGCCACCAGCAGTCTGGCGGGACGGGGTTTCGCTGGCTACACCTTC. Translating it yields CATSSLAGRGFAGYTF.

This clonotype was found a few times. The rearrangement joins TRBV2 to TRBJ2-7; 9 positions agree with TRBD2. CDR3 length: 15 amino acids. Trimming cost V 5 bases and J 3 bases; bases outside gene matches: 8. Germline V gene lookup returns CDR1 SNHLY and CDR2 FYNNEI. The CDR3 protein is CASSPRVAGVYEQYF. In nucleotides, the CDR3 is TGTGCCAGCAGTCCCCGGGTAGCGGGAGTCTACGAGCAGTACTTC.

This clonotype was recorded at least ten times. CDR3 loop: CSARDPVAGALYNEQFF. DNA of the CDR3: TGCAGTGCTAGAGATCCGGTAGCGGGAGCTCTATACAATGAGCAGTTCTTC. The gene calls are TRBV20-1 and TRBJ2-1; 9 bases map to TRBD2. Germline V gene sequence: CDR1 DFQATT, CDR2 SNEGSKA (reference sequence). Trimming removed 0 bases from V and 4 bases from J; junction bases left unmatched: 10. This CDR3 comprises 17 residues.

In the case of this clonotype: Since a much larger clone is just one base distant, this may be a read error. The chain recombines TRBV27 with TRBJ2-7; TRBD2 matches 8 bases. Germline loops: CDR1 MNHEY, CDR2 SMNVEV (reference sequence). The junction had 7 bases not matched to a gene; V was cut back by 6 bases and J by 0 bases. This CDR3 contains 15 residues. DNA of the CDR3: TGTGCCAGCAGAAGCGGGAGTTTCAGCTCCTACGAGCAGTACTTC. Protein product: CASRSGSFSSYEQYF.

This clonotype was counted ten times or more. CDR3 in DNA: TGTGCCATCAGTACCAGTTTGGATACGCAGTATTTT. This codes for CAISTSLDTQYF. This chain uses TRBV10-3 with TRBJ2-3, with D uncertain. Germline V gene data show CDR1 as ENHRY and CDR2 as SYGVKD. CDR3 length: 12 amino acids. V was shortened by 5 bases and J by 6 bases, with 9 bases between the two germline ends.

Many counts were recorded for this clonotype. J is TRBJ2-6 and V is TRBV28; D is undetermined. Germline loops: CDR1 MDHEN, CDR2 SYDVKM. Trimming cost V 6 bases and J 0 bases, with 9 bases left between them. The CDR3 has 15 amino acids. The CDR3 protein is CASSPEYSGANVLTF. As DNA, the CDR3 is TGTGCCAGCAGCCCAGAATACTCTGGGGCCAACGTCCTGACTTTC.

V gene TRBV7-9 combines with J gene TRBJ2-7; tentatively, D is TRBD2 (5 bases). Trimming removed 4 bases at V and 0 bases at J, with 10 bases between. The CDR3 is 14 amino acids. The germline V gene encodes CDR1 SEHNR and CDR2 FQNEAQ (reference sequence). CDR3 region: CASSSTRASYEQYF. CDR3 DNA sequence: TGTGCCAGCAGCTCAACGAGGGCCTCCTACGAGCAGTACTTC.

At least ten counts were recorded for this clonotype. The genes are TRBV12-3 or TRBV12-4 and TRBJ1-5; D possibly corresponds to TRBD1 (5 bases). The germline V and J ends were trimmed by 2 bases and 2 bases, with 13 bases remaining between them. The CDR3 has 16 amino acids. The CDR3 sequence is CASSLRAGSGNQPQHF. The CDR3 coding sequence is TGTGCCAGCAGTTTACGGGCAGGGTCTGGCAATCAGCCCCAGCATTTT.

This clonotype appeared a few times. The J gene is TRBJ2-2, the V gene TRBV5-1; perhaps TRBD1 as D (6 bases). CDR1 and CDR2 (germline): SGHRS, YFSETQ. With 5 bases removed from V and 3 bases from J, the gap between germline ends came to 11 bases. CDR3 length: 14 amino acids. This CDR3 reads CASSFRTDTGELFF. CDR3 coding DNA: TGCGCCAGCAGTTTTCGGACAGACACCGGGGAGCTGTTTTTT.

This clonotype came up a few times. The chain joins TRBV2 to TRBJ2-3; TRBD2 aligns across 7 bases. Germline loops: CDR1 SNHLY, CDR2 FYNNEI. Trimming cost V 1 base and J 3 bases; bases outside gene matches: 4. This CDR3 region has 15 residues. CDR3 amino acids: CASSEDGGRTDTQYF. The CDR3 bases are TGTGCCAGCAGTGAAGACGGGGGGAGGACAGATACGCAGTATTTT.

This clonotype was observed many times. This rearrangement joins TRBV12-3 or TRBV12-4 to TRBJ1-2; tentative D call: TRBD1 (6 bases). Trimming removed 3 bases at V and 4 bases at J, with 18 bases between. The CDR3 totals 16 residues. CDR3 in amino acids: CASSFGWVQGSYGYTF. In DNA form, the CDR3 reads TGTGCCAGCAGTTTCGGTTGGGTCCAGGGGTCCTATGGCTACACCTTC.

This clonotype was picked up a small number of times. The final CDR3 position lacks the conserved phenylalanine or tryptophan, pointing to a likely read error. The J gene is TRBJ1-2, the V gene TRBV20-1; perhaps TRBD1 as D (6 bases). The CDR3 is 12 amino acids. Trimming took off 6 bases at V and 4 bases at J, with 12 bases between the two ends. Germline V lookup: CDR1 DFQATT, CDR2 SNEGSKA (reference sequence). The CDR3 region has the DNA TGCAGTGCAACCACAGGGACCTATGGCTACACCCTC. This encodes CSATTGTYGYTL.

This clonotype has only a few counts. The chain uses TRBV9 and TRBJ2-5; the D gene is possibly TRBD2 (7 bases). The V gene's germline CDR1 is SGDLS and CDR2 YYNGEE. V shed 0 bases and J shed 4 bases, with 16 bases lying between them. This CDR3 is built from 16 residues. CDR3 residues: CASSVAGGGEGETQYF. The CDR3 DNA reads as TGTGCCAGCAGCGTAGCCGGAGGGGGGGAGGGAGAGACCCAGTACTTC.

This clonotype occurred a few times. The chain joins TRBV20-1 to TRBJ2-4; D is perhaps TRBD1 (6 bases). This CDR3 contains 16 residues. The V gene's germline CDR1 is DFQATT and CDR2 SNEGSKA (reference sequence). Trimming took 6 bases from V and 0 from J, leaving 18 bases between them. DNA of the CDR3: TGCAGTGCCCCAGGGGAGCCAGGAGTAGCCAAAAACATTCAGTACTTC. Protein sequence: CSAPGEPGVAKNIQYF.

The CDR3 sequence: CASSPGQGILAGRLDTQYF. Here the CDR3 DNA reads TGTGCCAGCAGCCCGGGACAGGGCATACTAGCGGGGCGCCTAGATACGCAGTATTTT. The chain couples TRBV2 to TRBJ2-3; D is possibly TRBD2 (10 bases). The CDR3 has 19 residues. V gave up 6 bases and J gave up 5 bases, with 30 bases separating them. Germline assignment: CDR1 SNHLY and CDR2 FYNNEI.

The gene calls are TRBV25-1 and TRBJ2-5; D uncertain. V was cut by 2 bases and J by 5 bases, with 6 bases left in between. Germline values: CDR1 MGHDK, CDR2 SYGVNS. This CDR3 is built from 12 residues. This CDR3 is CASSETAETQYF. DNA of the CDR3: TGTGCCAGCAGTGAAACAGCCGAGACCCAGTACTTC.

The rearrangement joins TRBV6-1 to TRBJ1-6; D unclear. The germline CDR1 and CDR2 sequences are MNHNS and SASEGT. Trimming took 6 bases from V and 0 from J, leaving 6 bases between them. CDR3 size: 14 residues. CDR3 sequence: CASSRSSYNSPLHF. The CDR3 bases are TGTGCCAGCAGCCGGAGCTCCTATAATTCACCCCTCCACTTT.

This clonotype was counted at least ten times. The chain joins TRBV6-2 or TRBV6-3 to TRBJ2-2; 7 bases fit TRBD1. CDR3 size: 15 residues. Germline V gene lookup returns CDR1 MNHEY and CDR2 SVGEGT. Germline trimming cut 4 bases from V and 3 bases from J; bases unmatched to any gene: 5. CDR3 coding DNA: TGTGCCAGCAGTTCCGGGACAGCAGACACCGGGGAGCTGTTTTTT. This encodes CASSSGTADTGELFF.

This clonotype was picked up a small number of times. The junction shows a germline mismatch at one end, possibly a read error. The chain carries TRBV10-3 and TRBJ1-2, with TRBD1 identical over 8 bases. Germline V gene data show CDR1 as ENHRY and CDR2 as SYGVKD. The CDR3 extends over 14 amino acids. CDR3 DNA: TGTGCCATCACTGAGTCAGGGGGCTTCTATGGCTACACCTTC. Protein sequence: CAITESGGFYGYTF.

This clonotype was recorded a few times. The chain employs TRBV29-1 and TRBJ1-1, with D maybe TRBD1 (6 bases). This CDR3 is built from 13 residues. CDR1 is SQVTM, CDR2 ANQGSEA, per germline. Trimming left V 1 base short and J 1 base short, with 7 bases between. The CDR3 spells CSVEVGQNTEAFF. Written as DNA, the CDR3 is TGCAGCGTTGAAGTGGGACAGAACACTGAAGCTTTCTTT.